This TCR beta chain comes out of a study of T cell responses to AZD1222 COVID-19 vaccine. Overall study results and limits: Baseline seropositivity occurred in only 5 or 6 AZD1222 recipients.

As regards this clone: Its specificity is not known.

Method: immunoSEQ multiplex PCR; TCRdb's copy keeps in-frame clones and lacks some. The table includes around 76,000 clones, more than 75% detected once. The CDR3 sequence is 15 residues long. Germline loops: CDR1 SGHTA, CDR2 FQGTGA. V lost 5 bases, J lost 3 bases, and 16 bases lay in between. This TCR was sampled from an adult in good health. The input for sequencing was peripheral blood, taken on day 0 of AZD1222 vaccination. This rearrangement joins TRBV7-3 to TRBJ1-1, with D possibly being TRBD1 (5 bases). The CDR3 coding sequence is TGTGCCAGCAGCCTCCAGACAGTTAGGGACACTGAAGCTTTCTTT. Its protein is CASSLQTVRDTEAFF.